These T cell receptor beta chains were read from a single sample in a study of PD-1 blockade in classical Hodgkin lymphoma. Clones were read by immunoSEQ multiplex PCR, and TCRdb kept only the in-frame ones, dropping some. The data hold around 7,500 clones, with roughly 84% observed a single time. The sequencing used CD8+ T cells from blood, collected at baseline. The receptors shown here come from a human donor with classical Hodgkin lymphoma. Both conserved end residues are part of each CDR3. The D gene is left open where the match is weak. Clone size appears in some rows only: once, few, many, or a class for an expanded clone.

d_call: TRBD2
v_call: TRBV27
j_call: TRBJ2-3
clone_size: once
cdr3_nt: TGTGCCAGCAGTTTATCGGGGGGATACCGGAGGACTAGTGCAGATACGCAGTATTTT
cdr3_aa: CASSLSGGYRRTSADTQYF

d_call: NA
v_call: TRBV19
j_call: TRBJ1-5
clone_size: NA
cdr3_nt: TGTGCCAGTAGTAGGTGGCCGGGACTCGAGGCTCAGCCCCAGCATTTT
cdr3_aa: CASSRWPGLEAQPQHF

d_call: NA
v_call: TRBV6-1
j_call: TRBJ1-1
clone_size: NA
cdr3_nt: TGTGCCGGGGGGGGGTATCAGGACACTGAAGCTTTCTTT
cdr3_aa: CAGGGYQDTEAFF

d_call: TRBD2
v_call: TRBV7-6
j_call: TRBJ2-7
clone_size: NA
cdr3_nt: TGTGCCAGCAGCGTTGGGACTAGCGGGCCCTCCTACGAGCAGTACTTC
cdr3_aa: CASSVGTSGPSYEQYF

d_call: NA
v_call: TRBV6-1
j_call: TRBJ2-7
clone_size: NA
cdr3_nt: TGTGCCAGCAGTGAAAGTAGGCGGCCACCTACCTACGAGCAGTACTTC
cdr3_aa: CASSESRRPPTYEQYF

d_call: TRBD1
v_call: TRBV2
j_call: TRBJ1-2
clone_size: NA
cdr3_nt: TGTGCCAGCAGTGACGGGGACAGCTATGGCTACACCTTC
cdr3_aa: CASSDGDSYGYTF

d_call: NA
v_call: TRBV5-4
j_call: TRBJ2-1
clone_size: NA
cdr3_nt: TGTGCCAGCAGCCCCGAGTTCGGTGGGCTGGAGGATGAGCAGTTCTTC
cdr3_aa: CASSPEFGGLEDEQFF

d_call: NA
v_call: TRBV4-1
j_call: TRBJ2-5
clone_size: NA
cdr3_nt: TGCGCCAGCAGCCAAGTGCAGGGGCAAGAGACCCAGTACTTC
cdr3_aa: CASSQVQGQETQYF

d_call: NA
v_call: TRBV6-5
j_call: TRBJ1-4
clone_size: NA
cdr3_nt: TGTGCCAGCAGTTGGGGGGCGACAACTAATGAAAAACTGTTTTTT
cdr3_aa: CASSWGATTNEKLFF

d_call: TRBD2
v_call: TRBV7-6
j_call: TRBJ2-1
clone_size: once
cdr3_nt: TGTGCCAGCAGCTTAAGAGAGGGTCGACTTGGCGGGAGGGAGCAGTTCTTC
cdr3_aa: CASSLREGRLGGREQFF

d_call: TRBD2
v_call: TRBV11-1
j_call: TRBJ2-3
clone_size: NA
cdr3_nt: TGTGCCAGCAGCTTAGACAGACTAGCGGGGGCGTGGGATACGCAGTATTTT
cdr3_aa: CASSLDRLAGAWDTQYF